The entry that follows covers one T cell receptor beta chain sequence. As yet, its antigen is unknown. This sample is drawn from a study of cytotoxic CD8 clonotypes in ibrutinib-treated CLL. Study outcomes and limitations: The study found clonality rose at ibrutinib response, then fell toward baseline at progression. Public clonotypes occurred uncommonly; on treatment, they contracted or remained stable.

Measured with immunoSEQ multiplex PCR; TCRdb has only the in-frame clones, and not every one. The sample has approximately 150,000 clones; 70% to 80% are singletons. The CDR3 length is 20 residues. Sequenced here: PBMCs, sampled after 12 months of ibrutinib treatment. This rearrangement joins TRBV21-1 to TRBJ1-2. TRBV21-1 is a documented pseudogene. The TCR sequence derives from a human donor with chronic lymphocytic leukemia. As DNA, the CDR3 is TGTGCCAGCAGCAAAAGCAAAGCTGGGGGGAATTCCCTTCATCTCTATGGCTACACCTTC. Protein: CASSKSKAGGNSLHLYGYTF.